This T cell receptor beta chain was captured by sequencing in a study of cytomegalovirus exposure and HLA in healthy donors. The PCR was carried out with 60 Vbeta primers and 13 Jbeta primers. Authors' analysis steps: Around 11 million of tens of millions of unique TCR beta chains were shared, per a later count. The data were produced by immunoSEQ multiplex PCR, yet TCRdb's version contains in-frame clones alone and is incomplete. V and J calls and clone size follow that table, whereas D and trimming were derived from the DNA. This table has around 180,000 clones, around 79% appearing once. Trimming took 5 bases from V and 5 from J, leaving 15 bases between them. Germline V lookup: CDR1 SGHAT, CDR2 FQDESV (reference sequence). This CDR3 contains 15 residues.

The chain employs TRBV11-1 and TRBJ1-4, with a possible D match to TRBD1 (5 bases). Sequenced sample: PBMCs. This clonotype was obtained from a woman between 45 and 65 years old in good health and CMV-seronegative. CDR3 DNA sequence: TGTGCCAGCAGCCCAGGACACCCGAGGAATGAAAAACTGTTTTTT. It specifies CASSPGHPRNEKLFF.